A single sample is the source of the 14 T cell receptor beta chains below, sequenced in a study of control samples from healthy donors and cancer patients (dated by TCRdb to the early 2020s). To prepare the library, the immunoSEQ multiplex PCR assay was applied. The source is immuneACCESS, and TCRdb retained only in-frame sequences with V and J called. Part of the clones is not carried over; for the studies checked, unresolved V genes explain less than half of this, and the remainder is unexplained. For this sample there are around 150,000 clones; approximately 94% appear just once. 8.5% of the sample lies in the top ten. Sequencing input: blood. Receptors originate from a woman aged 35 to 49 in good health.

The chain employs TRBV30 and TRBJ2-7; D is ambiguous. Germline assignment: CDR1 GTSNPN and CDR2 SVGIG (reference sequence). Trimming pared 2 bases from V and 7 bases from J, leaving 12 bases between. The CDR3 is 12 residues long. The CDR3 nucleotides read TGTGCCTGGAGTCTAACTTGGGGAGAGCAGTACTTC. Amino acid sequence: CAWSLTWGEQYF.

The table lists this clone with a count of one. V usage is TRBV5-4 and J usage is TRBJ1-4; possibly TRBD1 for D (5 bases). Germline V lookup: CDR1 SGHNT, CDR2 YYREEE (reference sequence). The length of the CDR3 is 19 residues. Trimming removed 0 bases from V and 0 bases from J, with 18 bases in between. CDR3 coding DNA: TGTGCCAGCAGCTTGGGTTTTGCGGGGGAGACTGCAACTAATGAAAAACTGTTTTTT. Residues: CASSLGFAGETATNEKLFF.

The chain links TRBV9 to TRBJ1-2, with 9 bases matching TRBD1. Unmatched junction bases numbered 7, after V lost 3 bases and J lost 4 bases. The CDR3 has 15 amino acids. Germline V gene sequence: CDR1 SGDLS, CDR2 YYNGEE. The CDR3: CASSGDPGQGYGYTF. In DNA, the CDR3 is TGTGCCAGCAGCGGCGACCCGGGACAGGGCTATGGCTACACCTTC.

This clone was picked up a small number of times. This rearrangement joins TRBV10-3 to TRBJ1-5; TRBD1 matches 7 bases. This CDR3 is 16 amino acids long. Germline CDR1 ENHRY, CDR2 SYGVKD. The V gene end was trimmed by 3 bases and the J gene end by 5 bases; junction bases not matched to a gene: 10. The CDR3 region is CAISDGVGTEDQPQHF. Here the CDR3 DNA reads TGTGCCATCAGTGATGGAGTTGGGACAGAGGATCAGCCCCAGCATTTT.

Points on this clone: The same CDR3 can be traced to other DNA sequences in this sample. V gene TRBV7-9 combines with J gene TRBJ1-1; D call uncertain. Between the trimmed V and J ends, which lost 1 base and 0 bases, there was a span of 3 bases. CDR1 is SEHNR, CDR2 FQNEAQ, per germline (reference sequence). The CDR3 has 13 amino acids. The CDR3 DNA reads TGTGCCAGCAGCTTAGACTTGAACACTGAAGCTTTCTTT. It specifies CASSLDLNTEAFF.

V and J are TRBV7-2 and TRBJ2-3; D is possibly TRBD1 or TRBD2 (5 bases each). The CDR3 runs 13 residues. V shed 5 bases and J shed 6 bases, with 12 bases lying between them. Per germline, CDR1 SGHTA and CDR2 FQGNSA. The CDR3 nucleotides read TGTGCCAGCAGCCCCCCGTGGGGGGATACGCAGTATTTT. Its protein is CASSPPWGDTQYF.

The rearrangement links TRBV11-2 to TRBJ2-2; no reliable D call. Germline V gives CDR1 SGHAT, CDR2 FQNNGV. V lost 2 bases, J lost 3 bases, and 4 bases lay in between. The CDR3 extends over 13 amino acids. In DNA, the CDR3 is TGTGCCAGCAGCTTACCGGACACCGGGGAGCTGTTTTTT. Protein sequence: CASSLPDTGELFF. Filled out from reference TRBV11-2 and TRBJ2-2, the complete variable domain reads EAGVAQSPRYKIIEKRQSVAFWCNPISGHATLYWYQQILGQGPKLLIQFQNNGVVDDSQLPKDRFSAERLKGVDSTLKIQPAKLEDSAVYLCASSLPDTGELFFGEGSRLTVL.

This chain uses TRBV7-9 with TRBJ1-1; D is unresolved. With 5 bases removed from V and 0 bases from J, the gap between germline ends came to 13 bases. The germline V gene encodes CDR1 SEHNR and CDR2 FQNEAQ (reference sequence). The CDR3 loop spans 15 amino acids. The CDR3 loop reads CASSLVWDLNTEAFF. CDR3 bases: TGTGCCAGCAGCCTTGTTTGGGATCTGAACACTGAAGCTTTCTTT.

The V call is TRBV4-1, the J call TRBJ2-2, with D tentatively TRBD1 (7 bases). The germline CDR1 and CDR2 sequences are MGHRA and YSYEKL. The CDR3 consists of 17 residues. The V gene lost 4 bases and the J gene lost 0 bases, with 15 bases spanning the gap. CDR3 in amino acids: CASSPGGQKSNTGELFF. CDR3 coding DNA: TGCGCCAGCAGCCCAGGGGGGCAAAAATCGAACACCGGGGAGCTGTTTTTT.

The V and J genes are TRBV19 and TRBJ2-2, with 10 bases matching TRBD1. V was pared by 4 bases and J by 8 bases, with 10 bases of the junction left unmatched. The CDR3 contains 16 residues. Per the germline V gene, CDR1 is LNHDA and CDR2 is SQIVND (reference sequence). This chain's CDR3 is CASSTRTGGEAGELFF. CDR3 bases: TGTGCCAGTAGTACGAGGACAGGGGGTGAAGCGGGGGAGCTGTTTTTT.

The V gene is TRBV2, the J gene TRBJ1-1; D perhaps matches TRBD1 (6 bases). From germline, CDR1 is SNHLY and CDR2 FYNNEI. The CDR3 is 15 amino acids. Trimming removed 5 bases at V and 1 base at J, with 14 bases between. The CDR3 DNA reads TGTGCCAGCAGTCCCATAAGGACAGAGAACACTGAAGCTTTCTTT. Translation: CASSPIRTENTEAFF. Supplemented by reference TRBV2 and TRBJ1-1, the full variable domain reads EPEVTQTPSHQVTQMGQEVILRCVPISNHLYFYWYRQILGQKVEFLVSFYNNEISEKSEIFDDQFSVERPDGSNFTLKIRSTKLEDSAMYFCASSPIRTENTEAFFGQGTRLTVV.

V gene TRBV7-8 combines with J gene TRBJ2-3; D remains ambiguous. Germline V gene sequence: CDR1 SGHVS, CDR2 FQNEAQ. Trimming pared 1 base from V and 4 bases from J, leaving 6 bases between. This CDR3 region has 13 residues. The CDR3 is CASSLDLPDTQYF. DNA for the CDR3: TGTGCCAGCAGCTTAGACCTCCCAGATACGCAGTATTTT.

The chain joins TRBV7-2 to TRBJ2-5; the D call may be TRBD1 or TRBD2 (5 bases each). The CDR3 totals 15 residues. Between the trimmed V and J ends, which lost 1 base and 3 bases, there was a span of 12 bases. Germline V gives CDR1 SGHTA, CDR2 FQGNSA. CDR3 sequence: CASSLGLGTEETQYF. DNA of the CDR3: TGTGCCAGCAGCTTAGGTTTGGGGACCGAAGAGACCCAGTACTTC.

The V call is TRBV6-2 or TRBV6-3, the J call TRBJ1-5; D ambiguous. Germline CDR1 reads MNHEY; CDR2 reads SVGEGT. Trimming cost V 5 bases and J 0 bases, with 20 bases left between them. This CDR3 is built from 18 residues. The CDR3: CASSQRERLRNSNQPQHF. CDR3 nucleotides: TGTGCCAGCAGTCAAAGGGAACGGTTGCGGAATAGCAATCAGCCCCAGCATTTT.